These 18 T cell receptor beta chains share one sample of origin, sequenced in a study of graft-versus-host responses after intestinal transplantation. TCRdb's copy holds only in-frame clones and misses some; the assay was immunoSEQ multiplex PCR. The data show around 93,000 clones, 80% to 95% seen once. These TCRs' antigens remain unknown. Sequenced material: unstimulated CD8+ T cells sorted from spleen or lymph node cells, taken before intestinal transplant. These receptors came from a human donor who received an intestinal transplant.

The chain carries TRBV29-1 and TRBJ2-7; possibly TRBD1 or TRBD2 for D (5 bases each). The CDR3 contains 14 residues. The germline V and J ends were trimmed by 3 bases and 0 bases, with 12 bases remaining between them. CDR1 is SQVTM, CDR2 ANQGSEA, per germline. CDR3 protein: CSVEVGESSYEQYF. For the CDR3, the DNA is TGCAGCGTTGAGGTGGGGGAAAGCTCCTACGAGCAGTACTTC.

The rearrangement uses TRBV4-1 and TRBJ2-2; D is undetermined. With 4 bases removed from V and 5 bases from J, the gap between germline ends came to 8 bases. Per germline, CDR1 MGHRA and CDR2 YSYEKL. The CDR3 has 13 amino acids. The CDR3 nucleotides are TGCGCCAGCAGCCCTCTAGGTACCGGGGAGCTGTTTTTT. It codes for CASSPLGTGELFF.

The rearrangement uses TRBV2 and TRBJ1-1; the D gene is possibly TRBD1 (6 bases). The V end lost 6 bases, the J end lost 0 bases, and 14 bases lay between the germline ends. The germline CDR1 and CDR2 sequences are SNHLY and FYNNEI. The CDR3 length is 15 residues. The CDR3 bases are TGTGCCAGCAGCGGGACACCGCGAATGAACACTGAAGCTTTCTTT. Protein: CASSGTPRMNTEAFF.

The chain carries TRBV5-1 and TRBJ2-5; 7 nucleotides line up with TRBD1. CDR1 and CDR2 (germline): SGHRS, YFSETQ. CDR3 size: 18 residues. Trimming at V came to 4 bases and at J to 4 bases, leaving 19 bases not matched to a gene. This chain's CDR3 is CASSPTLSGGGLGETQYF. CDR3 nucleotides: TGCGCCAGCAGCCCCACACTTTCAGGGGGTGGGCTTGGAGAGACCCAGTACTTC.

This chain uses TRBV5-4 with TRBJ1-2, with D unresolved. Between the trimmed V and J ends, which lost 0 bases and 2 bases, there was a span of 11 bases. From germline, CDR1 is SGHNT and CDR2 YYREEE (reference sequence). This CDR3 is 15 amino acids long. The CDR3 sequence: CASSLVPGSNYGYTF. The DNA for the CDR3 is TGTGCCAGCAGCTTGGTGCCTGGATCGAACTATGGCTACACCTTC.

This clone was seen a single time. CDR3 region: CASSSLDKLNTEAFF. The CDR3 DNA sequence: TGTGCCAGCTCATCTCTGGACAAGCTGAACACTGAAGCTTTCTTT. V is TRBV18 and J is TRBJ1-1; D may be TRBD1 (5 bases). This CDR3 is built from 15 residues. V lost 5 bases, J lost 0 bases, and 13 bases lay in between. Germline loops: CDR1 KGHSH, CDR2 LQKENI.

This clone has a handful of counts. V gene TRBV6-4 combines with J gene TRBJ2-2; 12 nucleotides align to TRBD2. Trimming removed 4 bases from V and 3 bases from J; junction bases left unmatched: 0. The CDR3 is 15 residues long. The V gene's germline CDR1 is MRHNA and CDR2 SNTAGT. The DNA for the CDR3 is TGTGCCAGCAGTGGACTAGCGGGGGACACCGGGGAGCTGTTTTTT. Amino acid sequence: CASSGLAGDTGELFF.

This clone was recorded only once. The rearrangement links TRBV13 to TRBJ1-2; D gene unclear. Trimming pared 6 bases from V and 5 bases from J, leaving 1 base between. Germline values: CDR1 PRHDT, CDR2 FYEKMQ (reference sequence). The CDR3 has 9 residues. CDR3 sequence (DNA): TGTGCCAGCAGTTATGGCTACACCTTC. Translated, it gives CASSYGYTF. Using reference TRBV13 and TRBJ1-2 for the parts outside the CDR3, the full variable domain is AAGVIQSPRHLIKEKRETATLKCYPIPRHDTVYWYQQGPGQDPQFLISFYEKMQSDKGSIPDRFSAQQFSDYHSELNMSSLELGDSALYFCASSYGYTFGSGTRLTVV.

This clone was recorded only once. The chain has TRBV5-6 and TRBJ2-7, with 8 bases matching TRBD1. The J segment lost 5 bases and the V segment lost 1 base, leaving 5 bases of the junction unmatched. The CDR3 extends over 14 amino acids. The germline V gene encodes CDR1 SGHDT and CDR2 YYEEEE. The CDR3 reads CASSLQGAVDEQYF. The CDR3 DNA is TGTGCCAGCAGCTTGCAGGGGGCTGTCGACGAGCAGTACTTC.

This clone was observed a single time. The chain uses TRBV13 and TRBJ2-5; D perhaps matches TRBD2 (5 bases). Trimming removed 0 bases from V and 1 base from J, with 6 bases in between. Germline-derived CDR1 and CDR2 are PRHDT and FYEKMQ (reference sequence). CDR3 size: 14 residues. CDR3 region: CASSLGDFQETQYF. CDR3 DNA: TGTGCCAGCAGCTTAGGGGACTTCCAAGAGACCCAGTACTTC.

To note about this clone: Other DNA sequences in the same sample also yield this CDR3. The chain uses TRBV5-6 and TRBJ2-7; D remains ambiguous. Trimming removed 0 bases from V and 3 bases from J, with 1 base in between. Per germline, CDR1 SGHDT and CDR2 YYEEEE. CDR3 length: 11 residues. This CDR3 reads CASSLGYEQYF. In DNA, the CDR3 is TGTGCCAGCAGCTTGGGCTACGAGCAGTACTTC.

V and J are TRBV11-2 and TRBJ1-2; 8 bases agree with TRBD1. CDR1 SGHAT and CDR2 FQNNGV come from the germline V gene. The CDR3 totals 16 residues. V shed 4 bases, J shed 5 bases, and the junction held 12 bases outside the gene matches. CDR3 DNA: TGTGCCAGCAGCTCAAACAAGAAACGGACAGGGTATGGCTACACCTTC. It codes for CASSSNKKRTGYGYTF. Using reference TRBV11-2 and TRBJ1-2 for the parts outside the CDR3, the full variable domain is EAGVAQSPRYKIIEKRQSVAFWCNPISGHATLYWYQQILGQGPKLLIQFQNNGVVDDSQLPKDRFSAERLKGVDSTLKIQPAKLEDSAVYLCASSSNKKRTGYGYTFGSGTRLTVV.

The chain joins TRBV29-1 to TRBJ2-3; maybe TRBD2 (6 bases). With 4 bases removed from V and 1 base from J, the gap between germline ends came to 6 bases. Germline assignment: CDR1 SQVTM and CDR2 ANQGSEA. This CDR3 contains 12 residues. CDR3 region: CSVAGGTDTQYF. The CDR3 nucleotides are TGCAGCGTTGCGGGGGGCACAGATACGCAGTATTTT.

A single count supports this clone. CDR3 amino acids: CASSLTGMATDTQYF. The CDR3 DNA sequence: TGTGCCAGCAGCTTAACGGGGATGGCCACAGATACGCAGTATTTT. The chain combines TRBV7-3 with TRBJ2-3; D gene unclear. Germline CDR1 SGHTA, CDR2 FQGTGA. Trimming stripped 0 bases from V and 2 bases from J, with 9 bases between. This CDR3 region has 15 residues. Filled out from reference TRBV7-3 and TRBJ2-3, the complete variable domain reads GAGVSQTPSNKVTEKGKYVELRCDPISGHTALYWYRQSLGQGPEFLIYFQGTGAADDSGLPNDRFFAVRPEGSVSTLKIQRTERGDSAVYLCASSLTGMATDTQYFGPGTRLTVL.

The chain links TRBV7-2 to TRBJ2-3; TRBD1 agrees at 7 bases. Germline lookup yields CDR1 SGHTA and CDR2 FQGNSA. V gave up 3 bases and J gave up 5 bases; unmatched junction bases: 5. CDR3 length equals 14 residues. CDR3 residues: CASSLPGQIDTQYF. In nucleotides, the CDR3 is TGTGCCAGCAGCTTGCCGGGACAGATAGATACGCAGTATTTT. Full variable domain (remainder filled in from reference TRBV7-2 and TRBJ2-3): GAGVSQSPSNKVTEKGKDVELRCDPISGHTALYWYRQSLGQGLEFLIYFQGNSAPDKSGLPSDRFSAERTGGSVSTLTIQRTQQEDSAVYLCASSLPGQIDTQYFGPGTRLTVL.

The chain has TRBV7-6 and TRBJ2-6; D is perhaps TRBD2 (5 bases). CDR1 SGHVS and CDR2 FNYEAQ come from the germline V gene. V was trimmed by 1 base and J by 1 base, leaving 5 bases between them. The CDR3 sequence is 15 residues long. As DNA, the CDR3 is TGTGCCAGCAGCTTAGGAGGGTCTGGGGCCAACGTCCTGACTTTC. As protein: CASSLGGSGANVLTF.

This chain joins TRBV18 and TRBJ2-1; D is ambiguous. CDR1 and CDR2 from the germline V gene are KGHSH and LQKENI. V shed 3 bases and J shed 7 bases, with 7 bases lying between them. This CDR3 has 12 amino acids. The CDR3 DNA reads TGTGCCAGCTCACCCGATCAAAATGAGCAGTTCTTC. Translating gives CASSPDQNEQFF.

The chain carries TRBV5-1 and TRBJ2-7; a weak D match, TRBD2 (5 bases). V shed 4 bases and J shed 3 bases, with 17 bases lying between them. The CDR3 loop spans 15 amino acids. Per germline, CDR1 SGHRS and CDR2 YFSETQ. The CDR3 loop is CASSPYFGGGYEQYF. DNA for the CDR3: TGCGCCAGCAGCCCGTACTTCGGCGGAGGCTACGAGCAGTACTTC.